Shown below are 22 T cell receptor beta chains from a single sample sequenced in a study of blood T cell repertoires in COVID-19. Generated by immunoSEQ multiplex PCR, the TCRdb table keeps only in-frame clones and is missing some. The sample lists roughly 410,000 clones, 70% to 90% occurring once. The source material was peripheral blood. Receptors were obtained from a woman aged 55-69 years with COVID-19, enrolled during active disease.

The rearrangement joins TRBV7-2 to TRBJ2-5, with TRBD2 matching 11 bases. CDR1 and CDR2 (germline): SGHTA, FQGNSA. The V segment lost 3 bases and the J segment 0 bases; nucleotides outside the gene matches: 3. The CDR3 covers 16 residues. The CDR3 reads CASSFTSGGYQETQYF. The CDR3 coding sequence is TGTGCCAGCAGCTTCACTAGCGGGGGTTACCAAGAGACCCAGTACTTC.

This chain uses TRBV2 with TRBJ2-7; 11 positions agree with TRBD1. V lost 6 bases, J lost 6 bases, and 7 bases stayed unmatched. Germline V CDR1 and CDR2: SNHLY, FYNNEI. CDR3 length: 14 amino acids. The CDR3 sequence is CASSEGQGVSEQYF. Written as DNA, the CDR3 is TGTGCCAGCAGCGAGGGACAGGGGGTATCCGAGCAGTACTTC. Full variable domain (outside the CDR3, taken from reference TRBV2 and TRBJ2-7): EPEVTQTPSHQVTQMGQEVILRCVPISNHLYFYWYRQILGQKVEFLVSFYNNEISEKSEIFDDQFSVERPDGSNFTLKIRSTKLEDSAMYFCASSEGQGVSEQYFGPGTRLTVT.

The chain combines TRBV3-1 (or the pseudogene TRBV3-2) with TRBJ2-3; 11 nucleotides match TRBD2. The CDR3 length is 19 residues. The germline CDR1 and CDR2 sequences are LGHDT and YNNKEL (reference sequence). V lost 0 bases and J lost 1; bases outside the gene matches: 9. The CDR3 DNA reads TGTGCCAGCAGCCAAGATCGCCGCCTAGCGGGGGGCCGCACAGATACGCAGTATTTT. This sequence encodes CASSQDRRLAGGRTDTQYF.

The chain is built from TRBV4-2 and TRBJ1-1, with TRBD1 as a possible D gene (5 bases). Trimming cost V 2 bases and J 3 bases, with 7 bases left between them. Germline V gives CDR1 LGHNA, CDR2 YNFKEQ. The CDR3 loop spans 13 amino acids. The CDR3 nucleotides read TGTGCCAGCAGCCAAACGGGGGACACTGAAGCTTTCTTT. It is translated as CASSQTGDTEAFF.

The J gene is TRBJ1-6, the V gene TRBV19; 10 nucleotides agree with TRBD1. Germline values: CDR1 LNHDA, CDR2 SQIVND (reference sequence). The CDR3 is 13 amino acids. V shed 6 bases, J shed 11 bases, and the junction held 4 bases outside the gene matches. This CDR3 is CASSRTGGTPLHF. The CDR3 bases are TGTGCCAGTAGCCGGACAGGGGGGACACCCCTCCACTTT.

The chain couples TRBV6-5 to TRBJ1-5; TRBD1 is a possible D gene (6 bases). V was shortened by 6 bases and J by 3 bases, with 15 bases between the two germline ends. The CDR3 spans 15 residues. Per the germline V gene, CDR1 is MNHEY and CDR2 is SVGAGI. This CDR3 reads CASSPYREPNQPQHF. The DNA of the CDR3 is TGTGCCAGCAGCCCATACAGGGAACCCAATCAGCCCCAGCATTTT.

This chain links TRBV24-1 with TRBJ2-5; no clear D gene. Germline V gene lookup returns CDR1 KGHDR and CDR2 SFDVKD. The CDR3 is made up of 13 amino acids. V gave up 6 bases and J gave up 1 base, with 8 bases separating them. Here the CDR3 reads CATSRRSQETQYF. In nucleotides, the CDR3 is TGTGCCACCAGTAGGCGGAGCCAAGAGACCCAGTACTTC.

The chain combines TRBV21-1 with TRBJ1-2; the tabulated D call, TRBD1, remains unverified against the DNA. TRBV21-1 is a recognized pseudogene. CDR3 length: 15 amino acids. CDR3 coding DNA: TGTGCCAGCAGGGAAAGGGACATGGGTAACTATGGCTACACCTTC. It encodes CASRERDMGNYGYTF.

The chain employs TRBV9 and TRBJ1-2; D is undetermined. Germline CDR1 is SGDLS and CDR2 is YYNGEE. The CDR3 is 14 residues long. Trimming removed 3 bases at V and 2 bases at J, with 11 bases between. CDR3 amino acids: CASSGSGENYGYTF. The CDR3 bases are TGTGCCAGCAGCGGTAGCGGGGAAAACTATGGCTACACCTTC.

The chain combines TRBV7-9 with TRBJ2-5; 11 bases are shared with TRBD2. The CDR3 is 16 amino acids. Germline lookup yields CDR1 SEHNR and CDR2 FQNEAQ (reference sequence). J gave up 5 bases and V 5 bases, and 10 bases lay outside the gene matches. The CDR3 DNA follows: TGTGCCAGCAGCGGCGCAACTAGCGGGGGCTGGGAGACCCAGTACTTC. It encodes CASSGATSGGWETQYF.

The count of this clone is one. The chain has TRBV5-4 and TRBJ1-1; a weak D match, TRBD1 (5 bases). V was shortened by 4 bases and J by 5 bases, with 18 bases between the two germline ends. The germline CDR1 and CDR2 sequences are SGHNT and YYREEE (reference sequence). This CDR3 spans 15 amino acids. This chain's CDR3 is CASSTDGGSRTEAFF. The CDR3 DNA reads as TGTGCCAGCAGCACGGACGGGGGATCGAGGACTGAAGCTTTCTTT.

V and J are TRBV29-1 and TRBJ2-1; 9 positions match TRBD2. The junction had 7 bases not matched to a gene; V was cut back by 1 base and J by 12 bases. The CDR3 runs to 13 residues. Germline CDR1 reads SQVTM; CDR2 reads ANQGSEA. In DNA form, the CDR3 reads TGCAGCGTTGAAGCTCCGGGACTAGCCTTGCAGTTCTTC. Translation: CSVEAPGLALQFF.

This chain connects TRBV9 to TRBJ2-7, with a weak D call TRBD1 (5 bases). This CDR3 contains 15 residues. Deletions cut 3 bases from V and 5 bases from J, with 18 bases between. CDR1 is SGDLS, CDR2 YYNGEE, per germline. CDR3: CASSGQGMATHEQYF. In DNA form, the CDR3 reads TGTGCCAGCAGCGGGCAGGGTATGGCTACGCACGAGCAGTACTTC.

This clone was seen just once. The rearrangement joins TRBV28 to TRBJ1-2; unclear D gene. Trimming took 0 bases from V and 7 from J, leaving 12 bases between them. This CDR3 is built from 14 residues. The V gene's germline CDR1 is MDHEN and CDR2 SYDVKM. DNA of the CDR3: TGTGCCAGCAGTTTATGGGGTAGGAGATCTGGCTACACCTTC. It codes for CASSLWGRRSGYTF.

The genes are TRBV6-1 and TRBJ1-3; 8 bases are shared with TRBD1. V shed 4 bases, J shed 0 bases, and the junction held 8 bases outside the gene matches. This CDR3 comprises 17 residues. Germline CDR1 MNHNS, CDR2 SASEGT. The CDR3: CASSGQGTSGSGNTIYF. Here the CDR3 DNA reads TGTGCCAGCAGTGGACAGGGGACGTCCGGCTCTGGAAACACCATATATTTT.

The V gene is TRBV19, the J gene TRBJ2-2; D call uncertain. Germline values: CDR1 LNHDA, CDR2 SQIVND (reference sequence). V shed 5 bases and J shed 4 bases, with 5 bases lying between them. The length of the CDR3 is 12 residues. CDR3 amino acids: CASSPRTGELFF. The CDR3 DNA follows: TGTGCCAGTAGTCCCCGCACCGGGGAGCTGTTTTTT.

The rearrangement joins TRBV28 to TRBJ1-3; 10 positions agree with TRBD1. Germline V gene data show CDR1 as MDHEN and CDR2 as SYDVKM. CDR3 size: 16 residues. V gave up 2 bases and J gave up 0 bases; unmatched junction bases: 1. The CDR3 loop is CASSLRQGASGNTIYF. CDR3 sequence (DNA): TGTGCCAGCAGTTTACGACAGGGGGCCTCTGGAAACACCATATATTTT.

This clone was seen a few times. The chain recombines TRBV7-9 with TRBJ1-2, with 8 positions matching TRBD1. J lost 0 bases, V lost 6 bases, and 3 bases had no gene match. This CDR3 contains 14 residues. Germline CDR1 reads SEHNR; CDR2 reads FQNEAQ (reference sequence). DNA of the CDR3: TGTGCCAGCAGGTTACAGGGGGCTAACTATGGCTACACCTTC. This sequence encodes CASRLQGANYGYTF.

This chain uses TRBV5-1 with TRBJ1-2, with D unclear. The germline V gene encodes CDR1 SGHRS and CDR2 YFSETQ. CDR3 length: 16 amino acids. Trimming removed 1 base from V and 4 bases from J, with 17 bases in between. The CDR3 is CASSLTPQAQIYGYTF. DNA for the CDR3: TGCGCCAGCAGCTTGACCCCTCAGGCCCAGATCTATGGCTACACCTTC.

Concerning this clone itself: This CDR3 is also generated by other DNA sequences in the sample. This sequence joins TRBV5-4 and TRBJ2-3; 10 bases are shared with TRBD2. With V trimmed by 4 bases and J by 1 base, 3 bases remained unmatched. The CDR3 spans 15 residues. Germline lookup yields CDR1 SGHNT and CDR2 YYREEE (reference sequence). Written as DNA, the CDR3 is TGTGCCAGCAGCCTTACTAGCGGGGGCACAGATACGCAGTATTTT. Protein sequence: CASSLTSGGTDTQYF.

V gene TRBV5-1 combines with J gene TRBJ2-3, with 10 nucleotides matching TRBD1. V trimming: 4 bases; J trimming: 2 bases; junction bases outside the gene matches: 7. CDR1 is SGHRS and CDR2 is YFSETQ in the germline V gene. The length of the CDR3 is 16 residues. The CDR3 loop reads CASSGGTGVSTDTQYF. For the CDR3, the DNA is TGCGCCAGCAGCGGGGGGACAGGGGTTTCCACAGATACGCAGTATTTT.

This chain connects TRBV30 to TRBJ1-2, with D possibly being TRBD1 (6 bases). Germline CDR1 is GTSNPN and CDR2 is SVGIG (reference sequence). With 3 bases removed from V and 8 bases from J, the gap between germline ends came to 16 bases. The CDR3 has 13 residues. CDR3 bases: TGTGCCTGGAGAGATATGGGACATGGGGGCTACACCTTC. This encodes CAWRDMGHGGYTF.